The 26 T cell receptor beta chains in this list originate from one sample, sequenced in a study of technical replicates of blood from a few donors. The method was immunoSEQ multiplex PCR; TCRdb's version includes in-frame clones alone and lacks a portion of them. The sample yields about 15,000 clones, over 80% seen once. The sample comprised PBMCs. The receptors come from a human donor in good health.

The V and J genes are TRBV29-1 and TRBJ2-1, with D possibly matching TRBD2 (5 bases). V shed 6 bases and J shed 3 bases, with 15 bases lying between them. The CDR3 extends over 14 amino acids. Germline V CDR1 and CDR2: SQVTM, ANQGSEA. CDR3 loop: CSVVRGFFYNEQFF. CDR3 bases: TGCAGCGTCGTCCGGGGTTTTTTCTACAATGAGCAGTTCTTC.

The sample holds a few counts of this clone. This sequence joins TRBV19 and TRBJ1-2; D unclear. Germline CDR1 LNHDA, CDR2 SQIVND (reference sequence). V shed 3 bases and J shed 5 bases, with 7 bases lying between them. This CDR3 region has 12 residues. This CDR3 reads CASSIRGYGYTF. Written as DNA, the CDR3 is TGTGCCAGTAGTATCCGAGGGTATGGCTACACCTTC.

V and J are TRBV6-5 and TRBJ2-7, with 7 bases that match TRBD2. With V trimmed by 2 bases and J by 2 bases, 6 bases remained unmatched. Per germline, CDR1 MNHEY and CDR2 SVGAGI. CDR3 length: 15 amino acids. For the CDR3, the DNA is TGTGCCAGCAGTTACGCCGGGGGGAATCCCTACGAGCAGTACTTC. This codes for CASSYAGGNPYEQYF.

V is TRBV19 and J is TRBJ2-7; D remains ambiguous. The CDR3 length is 17 residues. V was clipped by 1 base and J by 4 bases, with 20 bases between them. Germline values: CDR1 LNHDA, CDR2 SQIVND (reference sequence). This chain's CDR3 is CASSIVPLRGNLYEQYF. The CDR3 nucleotides read TGTGCCAGTAGTATAGTACCCCTTCGAGGAAACTTATACGAGCAGTACTTC. The entire variable domain, with the rest obtained from reference TRBV19 and TRBJ2-7, is as follows: DGGITQSPKYLFRKEGQNVTLSCEQNLNHDAMYWYRQDPGQGLRLIYYSQIVNDFQKGDIAEGYSVSREKKESFPLTVTSAQKNPTAFYLCASSIVPLRGNLYEQYFGPGTRLTVT.

This CDR3 is CASSLTSGSYEQYF. CDR3 nucleotide sequence: TGTGCCAGCAGCTTAACGTCGGGGTCCTACGAGCAGTACTTC. The genes are TRBV7-3 and TRBJ2-7; TRBD2 might be the D (5 bases). The germline gives CDR1 SGHTA, CDR2 FQGTGA. This CDR3 region has 14 residues. The ends were cut back, 0 bases at V and 1 base at J, with 7 bases in the middle.

This clone has only one observation. The chain has TRBV5-1 and TRBJ1-5, with 12 nucleotides matching TRBD1. Germline-derived CDR1 and CDR2 are SGHRS and YFSETQ. The CDR3 runs to 15 residues. The J segment lost 6 bases and the V segment lost 5 bases, leaving 6 bases of the junction unmatched. CDR3 DNA: TGCGCCAGCAGGCCGGGACAGGGGGCGCTTCAGCCCCAGCATTTT. Its translation: CASRPGQGALQPQHF.

The rearrangement joins TRBV10-1 to TRBJ2-2, with 7 bases fitting TRBD1. Losses at the gene ends were 6 bases for V and 3 bases for J; bases not matched to a gene: 7. The length of the CDR3 is 15 residues. Germline V gene sequence: CDR1 WNHNN, CDR2 SYGVQD (reference sequence). The CDR3 here is CASRKTGLDTGELFF. The CDR3 region has the DNA TGCGCCAGCAGGAAGACAGGGTTGGACACCGGGGAGCTGTTTTTT.

The gene calls are TRBV5-3 and TRBJ2-7; 8 bases align to TRBD2. TRBV5-3 is classed as an ORF, of uncertain function. CDR3 length equals 18 residues. V was clipped by 1 base and J by 5 bases; unmatched bases: 17. This CDR3 is CARSLSKRECPGGHEQYF. Written as DNA, the CDR3 is TGTGCCAGAAGCTTGTCGAAGCGGGAGTGCCCTGGAGGTCACGAGCAGTACTTC.

A word on this clone: Relative to the germline gene, one junction end is altered; a read error may explain this. The V and J genes are TRBV13 and TRBJ1-1; 9 bases match TRBD1. The CDR3 loop spans 15 amino acids. Germline V CDR1 and CDR2: PRHDT, FYEKMQ (reference sequence). The CDR3 sequence: CASSRLGTGNSEAFF. Here the CDR3 DNA reads TGTGCCAGCAGTCGACTCGGGACAGGGAACTCTGAAGCTTTCTTT.

The rearrangement links TRBV7-9 to TRBJ1-5; 8 nucleotides align to TRBD1. The junction had 7 bases not matched to a gene; V was cut back by 1 base and J by 2 bases. CDR3 size: 17 residues. The V gene's germline CDR1 is SEHNR and CDR2 FQNEAQ (reference sequence). The CDR3 protein is CASSLGGQGWGNQPQHF. CDR3 in DNA: TGTGCCAGCAGCTTAGGAGGACAGGGATGGGGCAATCAGCCCCAGCATTTT.

The chain carries TRBV27 and TRBJ2-1; 8 bases fit TRBD1. With V trimmed by 4 bases and J by 1 base, 3 bases remained unmatched. The CDR3 spans 15 residues. In germline, CDR1 is MNHEY, CDR2 SMNVEV (reference sequence). In nucleotides, the CDR3 is TGTGCCAGCAGTTCTCGGACAGGGTCCTACAATGAGCAGTTCTTC. This encodes CASSSRTGSYNEQFF.

The gene calls are TRBV18 and TRBJ1-1, with D tentatively TRBD1 (5 bases). The CDR3 runs 16 residues. V dropped 2 bases and J dropped 2 bases, with 15 bases sitting between them. Germline assignment: CDR1 KGHSH and CDR2 LQKENI. The CDR3 DNA reads TGTGCCAGCTCACCATATCCCCAGGGCGGCAACACTGAAGCTTTCTTT. Its translation is CASSPYPQGGNTEAFF.

This chain joins TRBV5-4 and TRBJ2-5, with 9 bases lining up with TRBD2. CDR1 and CDR2 (germline): SGHNT, YYREEE (reference sequence). CDR3 length: 18 amino acids. Losses at the gene ends were 4 bases for V and 5 bases for J; bases not matched to a gene: 18. CDR3 coding DNA: TGTGCCAGCAGCACCAGCTGGGCGGGAGGGCCCGGCTGGGAGACCCAGTACTTC. Translated, it gives CASSTSWAGGPGWETQYF.

V and J are TRBV19 and TRBJ1-1; maybe TRBD1 (6 bases). Trimming removed 5 bases from V and 4 bases from J, with 20 bases in between. There are 16 residues in the CDR3. Germline V gene data show CDR1 as LNHDA and CDR2 as SQIVND (reference sequence). CDR3 sequence (DNA): TGTGCCAGTAGTCCAGATCCCAATTACAGGGTCACTGAAGCTTTCTTT. Its protein is CASSPDPNYRVTEAFF.

V usage is TRBV5-1 and J usage is TRBJ2-7; TRBD2 aligns across 8 bases. The CDR3 spans 16 residues. J gave up 5 bases and V 0 bases, and 10 bases lay outside the gene matches. Germline CDR1 is SGHRS and CDR2 is YFSETQ. The DNA of the CDR3 is TGCGCCAGCAGCTTGGCCCCGAAAAGCGGGAGCAACGAGCAGTACTTC. Encoded protein: CASSLAPKSGSNEQYF.

This rearrangement joins TRBV25-1 to TRBJ1-1; D gene unclear. This CDR3 region has 15 residues. V lost 1 base, J lost 0 bases, and 9 bases lay in between. Per the germline V gene, CDR1 is MGHDK and CDR2 is SYGVNS. The CDR3 nucleotides read TGTGCCAGCAGTGAATTTGGAGGGATGAACACTGAAGCTTTCTTT. It is translated as CASSEFGGMNTEAFF.

The J gene is TRBJ2-2, the V gene TRBV4-2; D perhaps matches TRBD1 (6 bases). From germline, CDR1 is LGHNA and CDR2 YNFKEQ. The CDR3 covers 15 residues. Trimming shortened V by 3 bases and J by 1 base, and 9 bases separated the two germline ends. The CDR3 DNA follows: TGTGCCAGCAGCCAGGAGACAGGGAACACCGGGGAGCTGTTTTTT. As protein: CASSQETGNTGELFF.

The rearrangement uses TRBV2 and TRBJ2-7; 8 bases fit TRBD2. Per the germline V gene, CDR1 is SNHLY and CDR2 is FYNNEI. The CDR3 length is 14 residues. Germline trimming cut 7 bases from V and 5 bases from J; bases unmatched to any gene: 10. The CDR3 nucleotides are TGTGCCAGCACCCCGGGACTAGTTGGGAACGAGCAGTACTTC. Protein product: CASTPGLVGNEQYF.

V usage is TRBV30 and J usage is TRBJ1-5; D is uncertain. Trimming stripped 5 bases from V and 6 bases from J, with 14 bases between. Germline CDR1 is GTSNPN and CDR2 is SVGIG (reference sequence). The CDR3 length is 13 residues. The CDR3 DNA sequence: TGTGCCTGGGCGAGGGCAGGTGCTCAGCCCCAGCATTTT. Translating it yields CAWARAGAQPQHF.

This clone has only a few counts. V usage is TRBV7-8 and J usage is TRBJ2-2, with 8 bases matching TRBD1. The CDR3 covers 15 residues. V lost 3 bases and J lost 6; bases outside the gene matches: 6. Germline V lookup: CDR1 SGHVS, CDR2 FQNEAQ. The chain's CDR3 is CASSFISGGSGELFF. The CDR3 nucleotides read TGTGCCAGCAGCTTCATTTCAGGGGGCTCCGGGGAGCTGTTTTTT.

This clone appeared a few times. J is TRBJ2-2 and V is TRBV5-1, with D perhaps TRBD2 (5 bases). The V end lost 3 bases, the J end lost 6 bases, and 12 bases lay between the germline ends. Germline V CDR1 and CDR2: SGHRS, YFSETQ. The CDR3 consists of 14 residues. CDR3 coding DNA: TGCGCCAGCAGCTCGGACTCCAGCTCCGGGGAGCTGTTTTTT. Protein: CASSSDSSSGELFF.

The rearrangement uses TRBV6-1 and TRBJ2-1; D remains ambiguous. The CDR3 has 15 amino acids. Germline-derived CDR1 and CDR2 are MNHNS and SASEGT. The V gene lost 8 bases and the J gene lost 2 bases, with 16 bases spanning the gap. This CDR3 reads CASQNELGPYNEQFF. The CDR3, as DNA: TGTGCCAGCCAGAATGAGTTGGGCCCCTACAATGAGCAGTTCTTC.

This chain connects TRBV5-1 to TRBJ2-5, with D unclear. V was pared by 5 bases and J by 2 bases, with 4 bases between. The CDR3 sequence is 11 residues long. Germline lookup yields CDR1 SGHRS and CDR2 YFSETQ. Here the CDR3 reads CASSSQETQYF. The CDR3 bases are TGCGCCAGCAGTTCACAAGAGACCCAGTACTTC.

The chain couples TRBV2 to TRBJ2-5; no definite D call. The V gene lost 4 bases and the J gene lost 2 bases, with 11 bases spanning the gap. CDR1 is SNHLY and CDR2 is FYNNEI in the germline V gene. The CDR3 totals 14 residues. As DNA, the CDR3 is TGTGCCAGCAGTGCGAGGCCAAAACAAGAGACCCAGTACTTC. It yields the protein CASSARPKQETQYF.

The chain employs TRBV4-1 and TRBJ2-7; D not resolved. In germline, CDR1 is MGHRA, CDR2 YSYEKL. Trimming pared 3 bases from V and 10 bases from J, leaving 16 bases between. CDR3 size: 13 residues. CDR3 sequence (DNA): TGCGCCAGCAGCCAGGCGTTGGCGGAGACTCAGTACTTC. Protein sequence: CASSQALAETQYF.

This chain's CDR3 is CASSQTSGSRETQYF. The CDR3 DNA reads TGTGCCAGCAGTCAAACTAGCGGGAGCCGGGAGACCCAGTACTTC. The V gene is TRBV28, the J gene TRBJ2-5, with 11 bases aligning to TRBD2. Trimming removed 5 bases from V and 5 bases from J; junction bases left unmatched: 7. Germline lookup yields CDR1 MDHEN and CDR2 SYDVKM. The CDR3 runs to 15 residues.